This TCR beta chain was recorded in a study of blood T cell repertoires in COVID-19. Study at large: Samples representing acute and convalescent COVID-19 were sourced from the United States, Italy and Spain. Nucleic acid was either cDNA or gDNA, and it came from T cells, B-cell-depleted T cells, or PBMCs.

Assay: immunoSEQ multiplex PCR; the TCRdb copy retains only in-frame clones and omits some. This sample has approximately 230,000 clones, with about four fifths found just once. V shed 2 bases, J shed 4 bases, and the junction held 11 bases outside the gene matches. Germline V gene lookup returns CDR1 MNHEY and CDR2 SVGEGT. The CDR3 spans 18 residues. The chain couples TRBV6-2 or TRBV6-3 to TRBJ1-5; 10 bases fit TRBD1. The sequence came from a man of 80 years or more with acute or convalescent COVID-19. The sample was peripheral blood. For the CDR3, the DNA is TGTGCCAGCAGTTACCCCCGGGACAGGGGCCCCCCAAATCAGCCCCAGCATTTT. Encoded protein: CASSYPRDRGPPNQPQHF.